The 12 T cell receptor beta chains below were found in one sample sequenced in a study of blood T cell repertoires in COVID-19. Sequenced by immunoSEQ multiplex PCR; TCRdb stores in-frame clones only, minus some. This sample carries 250,000 to 350,000 clones, roughly 80% of them seen once, and the ten largest clones take 1.4% to 1.5%. The sample taken for sequencing was peripheral blood. The receptors here all came from a human donor with COVID-19, enrolled during active disease. The donor label of this sample is uncertain.

This clone was recorded once. V gene TRBV19 combines with J gene TRBJ1-1, with TRBD1 matching 9 bases. The CDR3 loop spans 17 amino acids. Trimming cost V 4 bases and J 3 bases; bases outside gene matches: 12. Germline V gives CDR1 LNHDA, CDR2 SQIVND (reference sequence). The CDR3 here is CASSTSPGQGFYTEAFF. The CDR3 DNA is TGTGCCAGTAGTACTTCCCCGGGACAGGGTTTTTACACTGAAGCTTTCTTT.

This clone was seen at least ten times. The chain carries TRBV18 and TRBJ1-2, with D maybe TRBD1 (6 bases). Trimming removed 4 bases from V and 4 bases from J, with 10 bases in between. The CDR3 is 13 residues long. Germline CDR1 is KGHSH and CDR2 is LQKENI. CDR3 region: CASSLTGIYGYTF. The CDR3, as DNA: TGTGCCAGCTCACTCACAGGGATCTATGGCTACACCTTC.

This clone was recorded only once. The V gene is TRBV5-1, the J gene TRBJ2-3, with TRBD1 matching 8 bases. The CDR3 length is 14 residues. Germline assignment: CDR1 SGHRS and CDR2 YFSETQ. Trimming cost V 1 base and J 7 bases; bases outside gene matches: 5. The CDR3: CASSLSRDRYTQYF. In nucleotides, the CDR3 is TGCGCCAGCAGCTTGAGTCGGGACAGGTATACGCAGTATTTT.

This clone has more than one count but fewer than ten. The chain couples TRBV12-5 to TRBJ1-1; D ambiguous. Per germline, CDR1 LGHNT and CDR2 FRNRAP. This CDR3 comprises 11 residues. Trimming stripped 6 bases from V and 4 bases from J, with 6 bases between. CDR3 protein: CASGRATEAFF. The CDR3 coding sequence is TGTGCTAGTGGGCGGGCCACTGAAGCTTTCTTT.

The rearrangement links TRBV10-3 to TRBJ1-2; D is undetermined. This CDR3 has 14 amino acids. V lost 0 bases and J lost 4, with 9 bases in between. The germline V gene has CDR1 ENHRY and CDR2 SYGVKD. CDR3 sequence: CAISESAGAYGYTF. The CDR3 nucleotides read TGTGCCATCAGTGAGTCCGCGGGAGCCTATGGCTACACCTTC.

This clone turned up a few times. The rearrangement links TRBV6-2 or TRBV6-3 to TRBJ2-3, with a tentative D call TRBD2 (6 bases). The ends were cut back, 4 bases at V and 6 bases at J, with 14 bases in the middle. Germline loops: CDR1 MNHEY, CDR2 SVGEGT. This CDR3 comprises 14 residues. CDR3 in amino acids: CASSFLSGWDTQYF. In nucleotides, the CDR3 is TGTGCCAGCAGTTTCCTTAGCGGTTGGGATACGCAGTATTTT.

The chain links TRBV29-1 to TRBJ2-1; 8 bases agree with TRBD2. This CDR3 contains 14 residues. CDR1 and CDR2 (germline): SQVTM, ANQGSEA. The V segment lost 7 bases and the J segment 6 bases; nucleotides outside the gene matches: 11. Here the CDR3 DNA reads TGCAGCGCCCGAGCAGCGGGAGCTGGCAATGAGCAGTTCTTC. Translated: CSARAAGAGNEQFF.

This clone occurred once. The chain has TRBV19 and TRBJ2-3, with D unresolved. This CDR3 contains 12 residues. The germline gives CDR1 LNHDA, CDR2 SQIVND (reference sequence). V lost 4 bases to trimming and J lost 3 bases, with 5 bases between them. The CDR3 DNA is TGTGCCAGTAGTACCAGTACAGATACGCAGTATTTT. Its protein product is CASSTSTDTQYF.

The V and J genes are TRBV5-1 and TRBJ2-1, with D maybe TRBD2 (7 bases). Trimming took off 2 bases at V and 5 bases at J, with 11 bases between the two ends. The CDR3 has 14 amino acids. The germline V gene has CDR1 SGHRS and CDR2 YFSETQ. Written as DNA, the CDR3 is TGCGCCAGCAGCTTCCGGGGGGCTGACAATGAGCAGTTCTTC. Translating it yields CASSFRGADNEQFF.

This clone was observed a few times. The V call is TRBV20-1, the J call TRBJ2-1, with TRBD2 identical over 7 bases. The CDR3 is 11 amino acids. With V trimmed by 6 bases and J by 9 bases, 5 bases remained unmatched. CDR1 is DFQATT and CDR2 is SNEGSKA in the germline V gene (reference sequence). CDR3: CSAATSTEQFF. The CDR3 nucleotides are TGCAGTGCGGCGACTAGCACTGAGCAGTTCTTC.

V is TRBV7-2 and J is TRBJ1-1; no clear D. V dropped 2 bases and J dropped 8 bases, with 12 bases sitting between them. CDR3 length: 13 amino acids. Germline-derived CDR1 and CDR2 are SGHTA and FQGNSA. The CDR3 spells CASSLSWLVEAFF. In DNA, the CDR3 is TGTGCCAGCAGCTTATCCTGGCTGGTAGAAGCTTTCTTT.

The V gene is TRBV21-1, the J gene TRBJ2-7; no DNA check was done on the table's D call, TRBD2. TRBV21-1 is a pseudogene. The CDR3 extends over 18 amino acids. The CDR3 region has the DNA TGTGCCAGCAGCAAAAACGGGACTAGCGGGAGAGTATCCTACGAGCAGTACTTC. Its protein is CASSKNGTSGRVSYEQYF.